This TCR beta chain was captured in a study of shared clonotypes between healthy human individuals. Study-level points and caveats: Naive subsets generally exceeded memory subsets in estimated richness. Rarefaction showed sorted-subset sequencing was incomplete despite large depth.

The naive CD8 fraction comprised CD45RO-negative cells positively selected for CCR7 and excluded terminally differentiated effector memory CD45RA+ cells. The study ran the assay at deep level. As originally analysed: Filtering differed, since immunoSEQ gave only junction sequences and no quality scores. Generated by immunoSEQ multiplex PCR, the TCRdb table keeps only in-frame clones and is missing some. That table gives V, J and clone size, and the DNA gave D and trimming. The sample has some 2,000,000 clones, about 95% seen once. Trimming removed 5 bases at V and 8 bases at J, with 15 bases between. The CDR3 has 14 residues. Germline lookup yields CDR1 SGHNT and CDR2 YENEEA. For this clone: The antigen is not known.

Material: naive CD8+ T cells sorted from blood. The source is a man between 18 and 35 years old in good health. The chain links TRBV11-3 to TRBJ2-2; D not resolved. The CDR3 DNA sequence: TGTGCCAGCAGCGGAGCAAGTTCTGCAGGGGAGCTGTTTTTT. This sequence encodes CASSGASSAGELFF.